This T cell receptor beta chain came from a study of cytomegalovirus exposure and HLA in healthy donors. Amplification used 60 Vbeta primers and 13 Jbeta primers. Clones were read by immunoSEQ multiplex PCR, and TCRdb kept only the in-frame ones, dropping some. The sample consists of about 150,000 clones, over 80% of them appearing once. Unmatched junction bases numbered 16, after V lost 6 bases and J lost 1 base. Germline lookup yields CDR1 SQVTM and CDR2 ANQGSEA. The CDR3 is 17 amino acids. This receptor was obtained from a woman aged 18-35 years in good health and CMV-seronegative. The sequenced sample was PBMCs. The chain recombines TRBV29-1 with TRBJ1-2; 8 nucleotides line up with TRBD1. CDR3 sequence reads: CSVKSRRTGTDNYGYTF. As DNA, the CDR3 is TGCAGCGTGAAGTCAAGGCGGACAGGGACCGATAACTATGGCTACACCTTC.